These 12 T cell receptor beta chains were sequenced from one sample in a study of T cells in Graves' hyperthyroidism and ophthalmopathy. Amplification of TCR beta CDR3 regions used RNA as the template. First-round RT-PCR of the TCR CDR3 relied on the HTBI primer set. TCRdb called the multiplex PCR reads again in MiXCR, with one record for every CDR3 protein. This sample has 750,000 to 950,000 distinct CDR3 sequences, with about two fifths found just once. The sample was blood. These receptors originate from a man younger than 35 with Graves' hyperthyroidism.

This clonotype was seen ten or more times. The chain joins TRBV7-9 to TRBJ1-1; a weak D match, TRBD1 (5 bases). The CDR3 runs to 14 residues. V dropped 4 bases and J dropped 1 base, with 10 bases sitting between them. Germline loops: CDR1 SEHNR, CDR2 FQNEAQ (reference sequence). The CDR3 here is CASSYDGGNTEAFF. DNA for the CDR3: TGTGCCAGCAGCTACGACGGGGGGAACACTGAAGCTTTCTTT. Complete variable domain (other parts from reference TRBV7-9 and TRBJ1-1): DTGVSQNPRHKITKRGQNVTFRCDPISEHNRLYWYRQTLGQGPEFLTYFQNEAQLEKSRLLSDRFSAERPKGSFSTLEIQRTEQGDSAMYLCASSYDGGNTEAFFGQGTRLTVV.

The chain recombines TRBV7-9 with TRBJ1-4; perhaps TRBD1 as D (5 bases). The germline V gene has CDR1 SEHNR and CDR2 FQNEAQ (reference sequence). The CDR3 loop spans 16 amino acids. Trimming stripped 6 bases from V and 5 bases from J, with 19 bases between. CDR3 nucleotides: TGTGCCAGCAGTTGGGCCCCCGGGACGGAGAATGAAAAACTGTTTTTT. Protein: CASSWAPGTENEKLFF. Filled out from reference TRBV7-9 and TRBJ1-4, the complete variable domain reads DTGVSQNPRHKITKRGQNVTFRCDPISEHNRLYWYRQTLGQGPEFLTYFQNEAQLEKSRLLSDRFSAERPKGSFSTLEIQRTEQGDSAMYLCASSWAPGTENEKLFFGSGTQLSVL.

The chain employs TRBV7-3 and TRBJ1-5; no reliable D call. Germline lookup yields CDR1 SGHTA and CDR2 FQGTGA. The CDR3 extends over 13 amino acids. V lost 5 bases to trimming and J lost 7 bases, with 12 bases between them. The CDR3 bases are TGTGCCAGCAGCCCCCCGGGAGTCCAGCCCCAGCATTTT. The encoded protein is CASSPPGVQPQHF.

This rearrangement joins TRBV2 to TRBJ2-7, with D perhaps TRBD2 (6 bases). The V gene lost 7 bases and the J gene lost 2 bases, with 12 bases spanning the gap. Germline V lookup: CDR1 SNHLY, CDR2 FYNNEI. CDR3 length equals 13 residues. The chain's CDR3 is CASMGGSTYEQYF. As DNA, the CDR3 is TGTGCCAGCATGGGAGGAAGCACCTACGAGCAGTACTTC.

Only a few counts were recorded for this clonotype. The rearrangement links TRBV9 to TRBJ2-7; 7 bases fit TRBD2. The trim removed 0 bases at V and 3 bases at J, leaving 6 bases unmatched. The CDR3 loop spans 15 amino acids. CDR1 and CDR2 from the germline V gene are SGDLS and YYNGEE. The CDR3 loop reads CASSVAAGTNYEQYF. The CDR3 nucleotides read TGTGCCAGCAGCGTAGCAGCGGGGACCAACTACGAGCAGTACTTC.

In this sample, this clonotype turned up a few times. The genes are TRBV2 and TRBJ1-1; 7 nucleotides match TRBD1. The CDR3 contains 15 residues. Trimming at V came to 5 bases and at J to 5 bases, leaving 11 bases not matched to a gene. CDR1 is SNHLY and CDR2 is FYNNEI in the germline V gene. CDR3 region: CASSYSTGRGTEAFF. For the CDR3, the DNA is TGTGCCAGCAGTTACTCGACAGGGCGAGGGACTGAAGCTTTCTTT.

The chain uses TRBV5-1 and TRBJ2-7; 7 bases are shared with TRBD2. The CDR3 totals 14 residues. The J segment lost 5 bases and the V segment lost 5 bases, leaving 10 bases of the junction unmatched. Looked up from germline, CDR1 is SGHRS and CDR2 is YFSETQ. The CDR3: CASRSGGLNDEQYF. The CDR3 coding sequence is TGCGCCAGCAGGTCGGGGGGTCTGAACGACGAGCAGTACTTC.

CDR3 region: CASSPGRDLRTEAFF. In nucleotides, the CDR3 is TGCGCCAGCAGCCCTGGGAGGGACCTGAGGACTGAAGCTTTCTTT. The chain recombines TRBV4-3 with TRBJ1-1, with a weak D call TRBD1 (5 bases). There are 15 residues in the CDR3. In germline, CDR1 is LGHNA, CDR2 YSLEER. Trimming shortened V by 4 bases and J by 5 bases, and 17 bases separated the two germline ends.

This clonotype was recorded many times. The chain has TRBV20-1 and TRBJ1-1; D not resolved. Germline V lookup: CDR1 DFQATT, CDR2 SNEGSKA (reference sequence). The CDR3 totals 11 residues. V gave up 6 bases and J gave up 7 bases, with 12 bases separating them. The DNA of the CDR3 is TGCAGTGCCTGGTTAGACGGTGAAGCTTTCTTT. Protein product: CSAWLDGEAFF.

The rearrangement joins TRBV9 to TRBJ1-4; a weak D match, TRBD1 (6 bases). The V and J ends lost 0 bases and 8 bases respectively, with 11 bases between them. The CDR3 spans 14 residues. Germline-derived CDR1 and CDR2 are SGDLS and YYNGEE. CDR3 in DNA: TGTGCCAGCAGCGTAGAGGCAGGGGCGGAAAAACTGTTTTTT. The encoded protein is CASSVEAGAEKLFF.

Turning to this clonotype: Its ends do not fully match the called genes, so a read error is possible. The CDR3 sequence: CASRTSGETQCF. CDR3 DNA: TGTGCCAGCCGGACTAGCGGGGAGACCCAGTGCTTC. The rearrangement uses TRBV6-5 and TRBJ2-5; TRBD2 matches 12 bases. The germline gives CDR1 MNHEY, CDR2 SVGAGI. This CDR3 region has 12 residues.

This clonotype was recorded a few times. This chain joins TRBV10-3 and TRBJ1-5; 9 nucleotides line up with TRBD1. V was pared by 10 bases and J by 2 bases, with 6 bases of the junction left unmatched. The CDR3 runs 14 residues. The germline CDR1 and CDR2 sequences are ENHRY and SYGVKD. CDR3 nucleotide sequence: TGTGCCACCGGGACAGGGACTGGCAATCAGCCCCAGCATTTT. Translated, it gives CATGTGTGNQPQHF.